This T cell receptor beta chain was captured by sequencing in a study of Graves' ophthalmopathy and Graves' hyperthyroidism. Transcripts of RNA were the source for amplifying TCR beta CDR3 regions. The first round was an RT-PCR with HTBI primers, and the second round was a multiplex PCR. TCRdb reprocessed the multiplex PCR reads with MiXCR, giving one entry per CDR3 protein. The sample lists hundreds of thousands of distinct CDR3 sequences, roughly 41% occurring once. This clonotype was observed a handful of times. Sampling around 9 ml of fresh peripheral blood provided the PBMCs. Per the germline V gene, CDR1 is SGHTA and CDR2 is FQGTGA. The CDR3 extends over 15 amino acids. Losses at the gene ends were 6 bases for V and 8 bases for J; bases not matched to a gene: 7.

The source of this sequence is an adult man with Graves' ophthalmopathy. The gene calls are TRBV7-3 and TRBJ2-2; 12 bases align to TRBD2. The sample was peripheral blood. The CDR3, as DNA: TGTGCCAGCAGTCCGACTAGCGGGAGTTCTGGGGAGCTGTTTTTT. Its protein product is CASSPTSGSSGELFF.